The clone carrying this TCR beta chain is a singleton in its sample. The antigen is not known. The data were taken from a study of blood T cells in healthy people across ages. General observations from the study: Across samples, TCR beta diversity tracked strongly with naive T cell percentage. Roughly linear age-related decline in beta diversity appeared, significant by age 40.

The CDR3 is made up of 15 amino acids. V was shortened by 3 bases and J by 2 bases, with 13 bases between the two germline ends. The germline V gene encodes CDR1 KGHSH and CDR2 LQKENI. Drawn from each donor were 8.5 to 10 milliliters of peripheral blood. A sample-barcoded 5' primer and a J-beta primer mix were used in a second PCR of about 7 to 11 cycles. The template-switch adaptor, which had 12 random nucleotides, put a tag on each cDNA molecule. A single record per CDR3 protein comes from TCRdb applying MiXCR to the 5' RACE reads. The sample yields 600,000 to 1,000,000 distinct CDR3 sequences, roughly 25% seen once. Another study also made use of these data, one on T cells of mothers and their children.

This clonotype was obtained from a boy aged 5-17 years in good health. The rearrangement uses TRBV18 and TRBJ2-5; D not resolved. Sequencing was performed on blood. The CDR3 DNA sequence: TGTGCCAGCTCACCGCTCGGCTTCGAACAAGAGACCCAGTACTTC. Amino acid sequence: CASSPLGFEQETQYF.